This entry describes one T cell receptor beta chain. The J segment lost 8 bases and the V segment lost 3 bases, leaving 4 bases of the junction unmatched. CDR1 and CDR2 from the germline V gene are PRHDT and FYEKMQ (reference sequence). This CDR3 region has 15 residues. This sample was included in a study of OX40 agonist ivuxolimab in advanced cancers. The data were produced by immunoSEQ multiplex PCR, yet TCRdb's version contains in-frame clones alone and is incomplete. There are 12,000 to 15,000 clones in the sample; almost 80% occur only once, and about a third lies in the top ten. The TCR comes from an adult with an advanced solid tumor such as melanoma, head and neck, liver or kidney cancer. The sequencing used CD4+ or CD8+ T cells sorted from blood, collected in a trial of the OX40 agonist ivuxolimab. The gene calls are TRBV13 and TRBJ1-4; 12 nucleotides agree with TRBD1. CDR3 sequence: CASSLGQGAREKLFF. CDR3 DNA: TGTGCCAGCAGCTTGGGACAGGGGGCACGGGAAAAACTGTTTTTT.